This entry is about one TCR beta chain. This may be a read error: a much more frequent sequence differs by one nucleotide. TCRdb reprocessed the 5' RACE reads via MiXCR and lists one record per CDR3 protein. The table records some 390,000 distinct CDR3 sequences, approximately 5.7% of them present only once. The sample comes from a study of T cells after yellow fever vaccination. The CDR3 totals 13 residues. The germline gives CDR1 MNHEY, CDR2 SMNVEV (reference sequence). This specimen was PBMCs, taken 5 days after the yellow fever booster vaccination. The chain carries TRBV27 and TRBJ2-1; maybe TRBD2 (6 bases). The origin of this receptor is a man between 25 and 39 years old who received the YFV17D yellow fever vaccine. CDR3 region: CACSSGTFNEQFF. CDR3 coding DNA: TGTGCCTGCAGCTCCGGGACTTTCAATGAGCAGTTCTTC.